This entry is about one T cell receptor beta chain. The data stem from a study of blood T cell repertoires in COVID-19. The table came from immunoSEQ multiplex PCR; TCRdb's copy has only in-frame clones and leaves some out. The sample has 140,000 or so clones, 75% to 85% seen once. The germline CDR1 and CDR2 sequences are LNHNV and YYDKDF (reference sequence). The ends were cut back, 1 base at V and 0 bases at J, with 4 bases in the middle. The CDR3 is 14 amino acids. The chain couples TRBV15 to TRBJ2-1, with D unresolved. The sequence derives from a woman of 80 years or more with acute or convalescent COVID-19. The specimen sequenced was peripheral blood. CDR3 residues: CATSRGSSYNEQFF. CDR3 sequence (DNA): TGTGCCACCAGCAGAGGGAGCTCCTACAATGAGCAGTTCTTC.